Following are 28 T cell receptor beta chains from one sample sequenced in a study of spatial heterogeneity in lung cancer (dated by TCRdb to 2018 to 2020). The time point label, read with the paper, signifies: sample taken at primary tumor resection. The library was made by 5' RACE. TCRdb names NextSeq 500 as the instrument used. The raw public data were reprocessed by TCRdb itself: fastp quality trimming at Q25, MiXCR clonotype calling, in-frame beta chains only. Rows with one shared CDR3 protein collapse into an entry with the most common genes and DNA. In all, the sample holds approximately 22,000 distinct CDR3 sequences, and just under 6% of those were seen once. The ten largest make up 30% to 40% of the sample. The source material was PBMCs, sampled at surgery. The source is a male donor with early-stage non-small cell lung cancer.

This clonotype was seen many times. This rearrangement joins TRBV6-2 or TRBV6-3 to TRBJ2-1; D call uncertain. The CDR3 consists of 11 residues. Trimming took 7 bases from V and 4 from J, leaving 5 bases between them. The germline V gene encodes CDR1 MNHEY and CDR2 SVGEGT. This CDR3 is CASKIYNEQFF. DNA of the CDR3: TGTGCCAGCAAAATTTACAATGAGCAGTTCTTC.

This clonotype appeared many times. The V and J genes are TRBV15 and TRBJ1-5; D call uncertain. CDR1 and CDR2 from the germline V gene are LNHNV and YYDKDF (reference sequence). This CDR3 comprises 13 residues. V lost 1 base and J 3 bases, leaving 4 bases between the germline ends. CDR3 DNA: TGTGCCACCAGCAGAGTAACCAATCAGCCCCAGCATTTT. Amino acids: CATSRVTNQPQHF.

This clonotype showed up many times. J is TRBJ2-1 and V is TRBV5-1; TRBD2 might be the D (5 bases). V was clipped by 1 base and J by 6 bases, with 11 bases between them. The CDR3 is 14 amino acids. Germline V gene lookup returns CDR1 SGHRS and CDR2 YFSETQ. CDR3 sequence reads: CASSLSDWRNEQFF. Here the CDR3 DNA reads TGCGCCAGCAGCTTGTCGGACTGGCGCAATGAGCAGTTCTTC.

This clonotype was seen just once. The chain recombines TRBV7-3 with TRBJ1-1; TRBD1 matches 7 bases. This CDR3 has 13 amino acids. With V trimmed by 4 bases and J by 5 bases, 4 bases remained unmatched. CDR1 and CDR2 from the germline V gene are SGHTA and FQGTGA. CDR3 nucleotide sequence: TGTGCCAGCAGCTCGCAGGGGGATACTGAAGCTTTCTTT. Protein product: CASSSQGDTEAFF.

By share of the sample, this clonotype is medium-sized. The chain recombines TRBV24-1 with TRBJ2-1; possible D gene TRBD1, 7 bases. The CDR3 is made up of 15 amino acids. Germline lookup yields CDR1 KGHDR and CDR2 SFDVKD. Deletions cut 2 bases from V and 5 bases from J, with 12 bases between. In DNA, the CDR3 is TGTGCCACCAGTGATTCGGGCAGGGGGGACAATGAGCAGTTCTTC. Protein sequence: CATSDSGRGDNEQFF.

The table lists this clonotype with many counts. The CDR3 nucleotides read TGTGCCATCAGCCAGGGGGGGGTCAAAAACATTCAGTACTTC. Translation gives CAISQGGVKNIQYF. The chain joins TRBV10-3 to TRBJ2-4; D tentatively reads TRBD1 or TRBD2 (7 bases each). V shed 6 bases and J shed 3 bases, with 12 bases lying between them. The CDR3 contains 14 residues. In germline, CDR1 is ENHRY, CDR2 SYGVKD.

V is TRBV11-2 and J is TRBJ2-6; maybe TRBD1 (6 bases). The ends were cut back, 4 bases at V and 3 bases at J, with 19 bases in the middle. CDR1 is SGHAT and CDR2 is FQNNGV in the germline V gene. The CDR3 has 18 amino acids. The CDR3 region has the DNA TGTGCCAGCAGCTCGAGGGACATTCGACTGGGTGGGGCCAACGTCCTGACTTTC. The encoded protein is CASSSRDIRLGGANVLTF.

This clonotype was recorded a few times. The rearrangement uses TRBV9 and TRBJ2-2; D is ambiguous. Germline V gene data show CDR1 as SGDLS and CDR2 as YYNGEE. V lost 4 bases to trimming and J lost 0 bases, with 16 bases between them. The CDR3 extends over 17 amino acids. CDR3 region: CASSILPGVANTGELFF. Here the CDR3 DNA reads TGTGCCAGCAGCATCTTACCTGGCGTCGCGAACACCGGGGAGCTGTTTTTT.

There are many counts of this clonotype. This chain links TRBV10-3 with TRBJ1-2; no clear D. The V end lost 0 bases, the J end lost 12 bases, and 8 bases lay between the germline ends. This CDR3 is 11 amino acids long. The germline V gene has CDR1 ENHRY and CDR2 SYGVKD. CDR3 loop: CAISESGTNTF. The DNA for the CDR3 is TGTGCCATCAGTGAGTCGGGTACAAACACCTTC.

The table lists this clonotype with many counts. The CDR3 here is CASSAGQGIVDTQYF. CDR3 coding DNA: TGTGCCAGCAGCGCGGGACAGGGGATCGTAGATACGCAGTATTTT. J is TRBJ2-3 and V is TRBV9; 10 bases fit TRBD1. This CDR3 is 15 amino acids long. The V gene's germline CDR1 is SGDLS and CDR2 YYNGEE. The junction had 6 bases not matched to a gene; V was cut back by 3 bases and J by 5 bases.

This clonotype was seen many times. CDR3 sequence (DNA): TGTGCCAGCTCACCGACATCCGAAGCCAACTATGGCTACACCTTC. Protein sequence: CASSPTSEANYGYTF. The rearrangement joins TRBV18 to TRBJ1-2; D unclear. V lost 3 bases and J 2 bases, leaving 13 bases between the germline ends. The CDR3 runs 15 residues. Germline CDR1 and CDR2: KGHSH and LQKENI.

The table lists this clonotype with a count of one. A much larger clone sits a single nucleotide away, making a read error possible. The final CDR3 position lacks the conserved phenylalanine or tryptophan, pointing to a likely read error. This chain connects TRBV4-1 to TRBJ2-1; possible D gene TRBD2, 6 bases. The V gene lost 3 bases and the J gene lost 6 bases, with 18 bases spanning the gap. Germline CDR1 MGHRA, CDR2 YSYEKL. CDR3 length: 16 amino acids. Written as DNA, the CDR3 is TGCGCCAGCAGCCAGCTACTAGCAGTTGAAGTCAATGAGCAGTTCATC. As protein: CASSQLLAVEVNEQFI.

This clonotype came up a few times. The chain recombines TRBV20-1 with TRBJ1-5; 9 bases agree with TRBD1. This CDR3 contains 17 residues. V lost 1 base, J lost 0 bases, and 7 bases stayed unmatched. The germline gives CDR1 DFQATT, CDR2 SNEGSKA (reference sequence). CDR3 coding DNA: TGCAGTGCTAGAGGAACCGGGACAGGGTTTAGCAATCAGCCCCAGCATTTT. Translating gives CSARGTGTGFSNQPQHF.

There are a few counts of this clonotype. This CDR3 is CSARNPGQGDDTQYF. The CDR3 DNA follows: TGCAGTGCTAGAAATCCGGGACAGGGTGACGATACGCAGTATTTT. The J gene is TRBJ2-3, the V gene TRBV20-1; 9 positions match TRBD1. Germline CDR1 is DFQATT and CDR2 is SNEGSKA (reference sequence). This CDR3 has 15 residues. Germline trimming cut 2 bases from V and 6 bases from J; bases unmatched to any gene: 9.

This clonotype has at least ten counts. The CDR3 spells CASSAAGRGYEQYF. The CDR3 DNA reads as TGTGCCAGCAGCGCCGCCGGCAGAGGTTACGAGCAGTACTTC. V usage is TRBV7-8 and J usage is TRBJ2-7, with D unresolved. Germline V lookup: CDR1 SGHVS, CDR2 FQNEAQ. The CDR3 consists of 14 residues. V was pared by 5 bases and J by 4 bases, with 15 bases between.

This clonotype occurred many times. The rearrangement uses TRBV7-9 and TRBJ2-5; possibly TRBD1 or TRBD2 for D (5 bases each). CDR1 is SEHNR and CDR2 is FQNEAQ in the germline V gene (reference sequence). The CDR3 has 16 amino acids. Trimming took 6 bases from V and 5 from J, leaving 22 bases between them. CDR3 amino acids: CASSRSPGANRETQYF. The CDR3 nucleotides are TGTGCCAGCAGTCGTTCCCCCGGGGCTAACCGGGAGACCCAGTACTTC.

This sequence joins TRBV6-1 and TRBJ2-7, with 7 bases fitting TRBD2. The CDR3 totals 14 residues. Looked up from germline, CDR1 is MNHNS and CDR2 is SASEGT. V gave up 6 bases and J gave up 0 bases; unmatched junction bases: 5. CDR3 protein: CASRLAPYSYEQYF. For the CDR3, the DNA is TGTGCCAGCAGACTAGCGCCCTACTCCTACGAGCAGTACTTC.

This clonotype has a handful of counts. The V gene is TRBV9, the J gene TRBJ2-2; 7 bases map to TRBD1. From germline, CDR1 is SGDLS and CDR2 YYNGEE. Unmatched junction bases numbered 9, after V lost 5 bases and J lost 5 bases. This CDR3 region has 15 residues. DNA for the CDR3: TGTGCCAGCAGAAGGGGGCTAGTGGAAACCGGGGAGCTGTTTTTT. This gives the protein CASRRGLVETGELFF. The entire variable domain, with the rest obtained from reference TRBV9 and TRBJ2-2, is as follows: DSGVTQTPKHLITATGQRVTLRCSPRSGDLSVYWYQQSLDQGLQFLIQYYNGEERAKGNILERFSAQQFPDLHSELNLSSLELGDSALYFCASRRGLVETGELFFGEGSRLTVL.

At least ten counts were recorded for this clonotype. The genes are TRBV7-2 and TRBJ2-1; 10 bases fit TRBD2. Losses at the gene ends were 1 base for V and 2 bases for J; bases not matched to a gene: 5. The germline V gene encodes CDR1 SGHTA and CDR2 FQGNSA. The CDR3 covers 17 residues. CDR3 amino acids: CASSLEVAGGTYNEQFF. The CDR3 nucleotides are TGTGCCAGCAGCTTAGAGGTAGCGGGAGGTACCTACAATGAGCAGTTCTTC.

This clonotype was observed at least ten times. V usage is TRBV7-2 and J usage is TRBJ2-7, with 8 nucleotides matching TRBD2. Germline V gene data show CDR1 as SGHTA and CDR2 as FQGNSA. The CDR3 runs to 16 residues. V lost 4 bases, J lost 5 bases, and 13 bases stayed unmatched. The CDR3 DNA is TGTGCCAGCAGCTCCACTGTCCTCGGGGGGGCCGACGAGCAGTACTTC. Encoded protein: CASSSTVLGGADEQYF.

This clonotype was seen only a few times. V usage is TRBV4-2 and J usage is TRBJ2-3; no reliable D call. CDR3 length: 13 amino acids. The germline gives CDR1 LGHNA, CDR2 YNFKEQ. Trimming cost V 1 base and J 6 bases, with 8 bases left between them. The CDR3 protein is CASSQVDLDTQYF. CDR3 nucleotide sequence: TGTGCCAGCAGCCAAGTCGACCTGGATACGCAGTATTTT.

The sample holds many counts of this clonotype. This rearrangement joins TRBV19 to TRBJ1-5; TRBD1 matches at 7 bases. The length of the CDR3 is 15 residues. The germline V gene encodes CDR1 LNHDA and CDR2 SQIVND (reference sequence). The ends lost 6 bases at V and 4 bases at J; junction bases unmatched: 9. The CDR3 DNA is TGTGCCAGTAGGGGACAGCCCTCACCTAATCAGCCCCAGCATTTT. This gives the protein CASRGQPSPNQPQHF.

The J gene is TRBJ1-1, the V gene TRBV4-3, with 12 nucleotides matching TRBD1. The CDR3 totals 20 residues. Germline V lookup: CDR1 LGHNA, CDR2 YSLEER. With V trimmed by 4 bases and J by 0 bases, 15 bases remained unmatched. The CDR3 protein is CASSPSYRDRGRILNTEAFF. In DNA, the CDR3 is TGCGCCAGCAGCCCTTCCTACCGGGACAGGGGGCGCATATTGAACACTGAAGCTTTCTTT.

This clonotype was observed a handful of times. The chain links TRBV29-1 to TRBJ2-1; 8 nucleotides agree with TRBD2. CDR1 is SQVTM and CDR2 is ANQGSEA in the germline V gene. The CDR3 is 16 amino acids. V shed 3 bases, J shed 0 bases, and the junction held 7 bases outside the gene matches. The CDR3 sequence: CSVDSLTSGSYNEQFF. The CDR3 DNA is TGCAGCGTTGACTCCTTAACTAGCGGCTCCTACAATGAGCAGTTCTTC.

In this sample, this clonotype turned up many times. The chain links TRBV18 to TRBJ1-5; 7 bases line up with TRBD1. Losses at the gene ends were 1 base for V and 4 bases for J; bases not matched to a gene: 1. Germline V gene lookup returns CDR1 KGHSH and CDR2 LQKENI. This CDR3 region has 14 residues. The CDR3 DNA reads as TGTGCCAGCTCACCACAGACAGGGAATCAGCCCCAGCATTTT. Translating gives CASSPQTGNQPQHF.

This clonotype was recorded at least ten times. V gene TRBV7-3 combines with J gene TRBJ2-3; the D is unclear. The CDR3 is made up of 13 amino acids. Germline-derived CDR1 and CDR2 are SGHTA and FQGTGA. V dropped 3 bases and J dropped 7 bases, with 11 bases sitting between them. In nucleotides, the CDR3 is TGTGCCAGCAGCTTGGGTCAAGGTAATACGCAGTATTTT. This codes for CASSLGQGNTQYF.

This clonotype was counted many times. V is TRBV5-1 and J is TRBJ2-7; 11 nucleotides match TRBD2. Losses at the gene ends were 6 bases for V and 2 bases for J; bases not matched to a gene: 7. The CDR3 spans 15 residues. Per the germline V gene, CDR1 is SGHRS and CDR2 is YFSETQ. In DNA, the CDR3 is TGCGCCAGCACGCGACTAGCGGGGACAACCTACGAGCAGTACTTC. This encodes CASTRLAGTTYEQYF.

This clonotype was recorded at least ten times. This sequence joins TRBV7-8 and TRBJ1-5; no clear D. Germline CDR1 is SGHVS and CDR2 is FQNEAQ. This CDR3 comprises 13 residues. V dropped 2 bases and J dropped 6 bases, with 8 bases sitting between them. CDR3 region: CASSLTEVQPQHF. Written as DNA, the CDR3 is TGTGCCAGCAGCTTAACAGAAGTTCAGCCCCAGCATTTT.